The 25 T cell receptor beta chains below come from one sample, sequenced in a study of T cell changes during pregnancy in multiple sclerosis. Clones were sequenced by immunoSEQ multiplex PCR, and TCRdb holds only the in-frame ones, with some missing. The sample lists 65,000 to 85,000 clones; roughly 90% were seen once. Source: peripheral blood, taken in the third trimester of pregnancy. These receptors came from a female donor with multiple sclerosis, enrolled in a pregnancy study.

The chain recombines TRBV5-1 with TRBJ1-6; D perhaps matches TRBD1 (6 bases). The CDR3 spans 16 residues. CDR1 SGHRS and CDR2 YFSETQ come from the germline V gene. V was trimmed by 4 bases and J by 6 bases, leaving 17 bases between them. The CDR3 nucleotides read TGCGCCAGCAGCGTCGACAGGTCCTTCAGTAATTCACCCCTCCACTTT. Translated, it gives CASSVDRSFSNSPLHF.

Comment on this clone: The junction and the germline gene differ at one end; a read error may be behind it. The DNA of the CDR3 is TGTGCCAGCAGCTTGTCCTCCTTTAATTCACCCCTCCACTTT. Amino acid sequence: CASSLSSFNSPLHF. The gene calls are TRBV5-6 and TRBJ1-6, with no clear D. The germline V gene has CDR1 SGHDT and CDR2 YYEEEE. CDR3 length: 14 residues.

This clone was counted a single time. CDR3 bases: TGTGCCAGCAGTCCGGACTTAGCCACGCAGTATTTT. It encodes CASSPDLATQYF. The chain has TRBV27 and TRBJ2-3, with D perhaps matching TRBD2 (5 bases). Between the trimmed V and J ends, which lost 5 bases and 9 bases, there was a span of 12 bases. Germline CDR1 MNHEY, CDR2 SMNVEV (reference sequence). CDR3 size: 12 residues.

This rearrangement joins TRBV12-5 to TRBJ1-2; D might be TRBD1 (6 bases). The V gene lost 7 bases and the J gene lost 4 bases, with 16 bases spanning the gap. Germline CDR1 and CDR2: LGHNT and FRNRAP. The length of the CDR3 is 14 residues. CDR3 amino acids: CASEFGGRLYGYTF. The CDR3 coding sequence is TGTGCTAGTGAATTCGGGGGGCGCCTCTATGGCTACACCTTC.

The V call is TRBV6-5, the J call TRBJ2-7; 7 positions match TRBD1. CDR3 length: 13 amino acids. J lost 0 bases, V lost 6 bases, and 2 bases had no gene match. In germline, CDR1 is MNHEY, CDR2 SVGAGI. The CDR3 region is CASRQGISYEQYF. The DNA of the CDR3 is TGTGCCAGCAGACAGGGGATCTCCTACGAGCAGTACTTC.

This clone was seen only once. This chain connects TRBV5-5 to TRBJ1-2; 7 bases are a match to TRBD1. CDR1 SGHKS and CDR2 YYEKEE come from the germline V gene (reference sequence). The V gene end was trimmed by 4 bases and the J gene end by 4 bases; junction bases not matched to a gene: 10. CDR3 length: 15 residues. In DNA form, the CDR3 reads TGTGCCAGCAGCCCGGCAGGGGGTATTAGCTATGGCTACACCTTC. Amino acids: CASSPAGGISYGYTF.

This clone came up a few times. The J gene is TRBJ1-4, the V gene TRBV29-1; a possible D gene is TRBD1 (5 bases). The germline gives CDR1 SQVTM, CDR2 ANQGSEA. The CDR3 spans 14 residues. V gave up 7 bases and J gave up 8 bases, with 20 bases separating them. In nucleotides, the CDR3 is TGCAGCGCAACGAGCGGGGGAGGCTACGAAAAACTGTTTTTT. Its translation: CSATSGGGYEKLFF.

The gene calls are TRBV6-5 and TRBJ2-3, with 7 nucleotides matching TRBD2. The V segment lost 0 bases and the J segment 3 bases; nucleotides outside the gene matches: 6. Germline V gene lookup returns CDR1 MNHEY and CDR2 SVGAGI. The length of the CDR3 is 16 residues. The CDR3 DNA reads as TGTGCCAGCAGTTACTCGCCGGGGGGAGGAACAGATACGCAGTATTTT. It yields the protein CASSYSPGGGTDTQYF.

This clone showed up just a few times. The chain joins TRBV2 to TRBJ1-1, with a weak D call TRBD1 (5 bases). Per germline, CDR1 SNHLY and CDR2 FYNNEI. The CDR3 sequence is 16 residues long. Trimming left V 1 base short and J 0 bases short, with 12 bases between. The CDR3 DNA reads TGTGCCAGCAGTGAAGGTGGGACTTTCATGAACACTGAAGCTTTCTTT. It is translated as CASSEGGTFMNTEAFF. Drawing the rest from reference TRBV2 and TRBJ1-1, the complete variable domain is EPEVTQTPSHQVTQMGQEVILRCVPISNHLYFYWYRQILGQKVEFLVSFYNNEISEKSEIFDDQFSVERPDGSNFTLKIRSTKLEDSAMYFCASSEGGTFMNTEAFFGQGTRLTVV.

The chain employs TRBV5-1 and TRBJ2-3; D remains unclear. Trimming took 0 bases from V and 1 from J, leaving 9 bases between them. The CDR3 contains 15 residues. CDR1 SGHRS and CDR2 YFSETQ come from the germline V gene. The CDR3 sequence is CASSLGFPGTDTQYF. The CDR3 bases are TGCGCCAGCAGCTTGGGATTTCCGGGCACAGATACGCAGTATTTT.

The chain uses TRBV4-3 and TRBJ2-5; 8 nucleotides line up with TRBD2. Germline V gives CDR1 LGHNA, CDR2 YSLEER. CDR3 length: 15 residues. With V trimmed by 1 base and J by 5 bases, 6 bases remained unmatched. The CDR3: CASSQGLATEETQYF. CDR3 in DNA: TGCGCCAGCAGCCAAGGACTAGCGACTGAGGAGACCCAGTACTTC.

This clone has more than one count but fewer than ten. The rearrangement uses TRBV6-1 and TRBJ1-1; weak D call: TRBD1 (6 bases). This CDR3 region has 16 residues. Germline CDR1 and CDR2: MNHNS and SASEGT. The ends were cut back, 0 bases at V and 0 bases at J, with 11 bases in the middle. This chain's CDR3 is CASSEAAGTMNTEAFF. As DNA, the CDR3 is TGTGCCAGCAGTGAAGCGGCAGGGACAATGAACACTGAAGCTTTCTTT.

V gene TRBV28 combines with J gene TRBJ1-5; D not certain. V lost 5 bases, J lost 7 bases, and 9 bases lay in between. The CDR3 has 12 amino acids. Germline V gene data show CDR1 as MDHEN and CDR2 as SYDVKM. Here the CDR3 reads CASSLRNQPQHF. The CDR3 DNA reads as TGTGCCAGCAGTCTGAGAAACCAGCCCCAGCATTTT.

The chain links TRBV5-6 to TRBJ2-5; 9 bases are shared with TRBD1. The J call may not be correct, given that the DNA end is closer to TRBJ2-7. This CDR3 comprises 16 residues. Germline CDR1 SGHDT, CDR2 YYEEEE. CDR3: CASSFYLGTGSYEQYF. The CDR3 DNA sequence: TGTGCCAGCAGCTTTTATCTAGGGACAGGGTCCTACGAGCAGTACTTC.

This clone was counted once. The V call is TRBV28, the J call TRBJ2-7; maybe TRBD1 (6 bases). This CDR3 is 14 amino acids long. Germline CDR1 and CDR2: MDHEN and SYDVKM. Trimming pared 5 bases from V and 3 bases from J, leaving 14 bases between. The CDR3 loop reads CASSLFGQRYEQYF. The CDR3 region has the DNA TGTGCCAGCAGTCTCTTTGGACAGCGCTACGAGCAGTACTTC.

The CDR3 region is CASILQAPNYGYTF. CDR3 nucleotide sequence: TGTGCCAGCATCTTACAGGCGCCCAACTATGGCTACACCTTC. V usage is TRBV6-6 and J usage is TRBJ1-2; D is perhaps TRBD1 (5 bases). The ends were cut back, 7 bases at V and 2 bases at J, with 14 bases in the middle. The CDR3 runs to 14 residues. Germline lookup yields CDR1 MNHNY and CDR2 SVGAGI (reference sequence).

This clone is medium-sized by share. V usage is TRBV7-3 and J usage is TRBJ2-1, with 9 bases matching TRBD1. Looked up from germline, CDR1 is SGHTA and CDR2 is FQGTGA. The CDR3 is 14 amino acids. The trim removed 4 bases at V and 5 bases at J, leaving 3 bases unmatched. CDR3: CASSWGTGNNEQFF. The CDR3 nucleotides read TGTGCCAGCAGCTGGGGGACAGGGAACAATGAGCAGTTCTTC.

The CDR3 protein is CASSPGTATLRSGYTF. CDR3 DNA: TGTGCCAGCAGCCCCGGGACTGCCACCCTTCGGAGTGGCTACACCTTC. The chain carries TRBV7-3 and TRBJ1-2, with D maybe TRBD1 (5 bases). Trimming took 5 bases from V and 7 from J, leaving 23 bases between them. This CDR3 has 16 residues. Germline CDR1 reads SGHTA; CDR2 reads FQGTGA.

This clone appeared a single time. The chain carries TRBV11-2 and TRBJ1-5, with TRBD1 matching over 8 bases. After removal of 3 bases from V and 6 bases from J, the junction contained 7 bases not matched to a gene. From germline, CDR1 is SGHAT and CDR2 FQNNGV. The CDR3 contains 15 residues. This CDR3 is CASSLTGDGFQPQHF. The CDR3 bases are TGTGCCAGCAGCTTGACAGGGGACGGTTTTCAGCCCCAGCATTTT.

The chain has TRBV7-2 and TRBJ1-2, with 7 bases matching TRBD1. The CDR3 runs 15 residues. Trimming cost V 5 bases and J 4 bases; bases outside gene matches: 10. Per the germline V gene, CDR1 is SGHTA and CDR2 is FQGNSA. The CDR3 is CASSTREGAGYGYTF. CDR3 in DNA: TGTGCCAGCAGCACGCGGGAGGGGGCGGGCTATGGCTACACCTTC.

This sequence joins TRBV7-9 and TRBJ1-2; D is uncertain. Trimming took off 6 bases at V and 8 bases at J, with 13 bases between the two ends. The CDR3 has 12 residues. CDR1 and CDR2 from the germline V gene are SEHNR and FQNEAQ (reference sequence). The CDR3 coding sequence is TGTGCCAGCAGTTTGATCCCGGGAGGCTACACCTTC. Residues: CASSLIPGGYTF.

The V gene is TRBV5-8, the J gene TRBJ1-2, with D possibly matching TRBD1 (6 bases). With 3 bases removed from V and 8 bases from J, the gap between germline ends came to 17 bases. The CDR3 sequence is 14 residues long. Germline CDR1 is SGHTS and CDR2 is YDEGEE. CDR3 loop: CASSWGHLFGGYTF. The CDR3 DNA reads TGTGCCAGCAGCTGGGGACACTTGTTTGGGGGCTACACCTTC. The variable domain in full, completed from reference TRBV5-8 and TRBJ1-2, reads EAGVTQSPTHLIKTRGQQATLRCSPISGHTSVYWYQQALGLGLQFLLWYDEGEERNRGNFPPRFSGRQFPNYSSELNVNALELEDSALYLCASSWGHLFGGYTFGSGTRLTVV.

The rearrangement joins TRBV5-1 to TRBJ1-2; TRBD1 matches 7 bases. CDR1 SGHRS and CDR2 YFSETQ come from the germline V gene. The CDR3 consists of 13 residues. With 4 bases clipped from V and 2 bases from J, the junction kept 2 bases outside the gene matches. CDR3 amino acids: CASSGTVNYGYTF. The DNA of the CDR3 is TGCGCCAGCAGCGGGACAGTCAACTATGGCTACACCTTC.

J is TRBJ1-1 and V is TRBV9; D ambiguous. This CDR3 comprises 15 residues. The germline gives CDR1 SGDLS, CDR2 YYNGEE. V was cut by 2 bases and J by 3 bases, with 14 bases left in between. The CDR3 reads CASSVGMREHTEAFF. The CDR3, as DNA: TGTGCCAGCAGCGTGGGGATGAGGGAGCACACTGAAGCTTTCTTT.

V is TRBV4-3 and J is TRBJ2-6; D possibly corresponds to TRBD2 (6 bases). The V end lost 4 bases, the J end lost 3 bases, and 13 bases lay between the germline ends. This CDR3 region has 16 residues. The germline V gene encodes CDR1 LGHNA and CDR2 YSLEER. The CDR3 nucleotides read TGCGCCAGCAGCCTGGAGGGTTGGGTTGGGGCCAACGTCCTGACTTTC. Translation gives CASSLEGWVGANVLTF.